In its sample, the clone carrying this T cell receptor beta chain was seen a few times. The antigen is not known. The CDR3 covers 15 residues. V shed 2 bases and J shed 4 bases, with 11 bases lying between them. Looked up from germline, CDR1 is MNHEY and CDR2 is SMNVEV (reference sequence). The data originate from a study of vaccination effects on CD4 cells after COVID-19. Libraries were prepared by immunoSEQ multiplex PCR; TCRdb keeps only in-frame clonotypes and omits some of them. In the table there are approximately 29,000 clones, approximately 72% of which are singletons. ViraFEST assay sequencing came after antigen-specific CD4+ T cells were expanded with viral peptide pools. CD4+ T cell isolation took place after 10 days of culture. The infection with SARS-CoV-2 (confirmed by PCR) occurred in this person between March and December 2020.

This receptor was obtained from a human donor who had a prior SARS-CoV-2 infection. The specimen was CD4+ T cells from PBMCs cultured with a peptide pool, collected before COVID-19 vaccination. The V and J genes are TRBV27 and TRBJ1-4; D not certain. CDR3 sequence: CASSLKEAGNEKLFF. The DNA of the CDR3 is TGTGCCAGCAGTTTAAAGGAGGCGGGTAATGAAAAACTGTTTTTT.